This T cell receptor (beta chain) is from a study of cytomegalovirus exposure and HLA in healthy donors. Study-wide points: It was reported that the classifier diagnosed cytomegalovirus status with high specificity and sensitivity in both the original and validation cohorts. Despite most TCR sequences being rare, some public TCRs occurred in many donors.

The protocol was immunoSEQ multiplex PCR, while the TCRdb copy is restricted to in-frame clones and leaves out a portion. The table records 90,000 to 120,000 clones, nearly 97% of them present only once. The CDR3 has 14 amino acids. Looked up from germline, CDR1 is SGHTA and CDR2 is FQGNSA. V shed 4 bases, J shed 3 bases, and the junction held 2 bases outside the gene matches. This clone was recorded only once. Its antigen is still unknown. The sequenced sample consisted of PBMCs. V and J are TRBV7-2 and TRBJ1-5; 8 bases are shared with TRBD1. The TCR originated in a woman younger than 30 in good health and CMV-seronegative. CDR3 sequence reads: CASSSQGANQPQHF. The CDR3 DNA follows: TGTGCCAGCAGCTCCCAGGGGGCCAATCAGCCCCAGCATTTT. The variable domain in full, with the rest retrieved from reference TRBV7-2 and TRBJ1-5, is GAGVSQSPSNKVTEKGKDVELRCDPISGHTALYWYRQSLGQGLEFLIYFQGNSAPDKSGLPSDRFSAERTGGSVSTLTIQRTQQEDSAVYLCASSSQGANQPQHFGDGTRLSIL.